The clone carrying this T cell receptor beta chain was observed a few times. The length of the CDR3 is 14 residues. The V gene's germline CDR1 is SGDLS and CDR2 YYNGEE. Trimming left V 3 bases short and J 0 bases short, with 10 bases between. MiXCR was run by TCRdb on the 5' RACE reads, yielding one entry per CDR3 protein. Of 600,000 to 700,000 distinct CDR3 sequences in the sample, less than 25% were seen once. The data were taken from a study of identical twins. The same data also contributed to another study, on T cells expressing NK-cell markers. That source notes: Of eight sequenced donors, seven were HCMV-seropositive and one HCMV-seronegative. Among CD8+ T cells from several donors, dominant NKG2C+ clonotypes accounted for about 1.0-7.0%.

The rearrangement links TRBV9 to TRBJ2-7, with D hard to call. The specimen sequenced was PBMCs. The sequence derives from a woman between 18 and 29 years old in good health. CDR3 DNA: TGTGCCAGCAGCGCCCAGGTTAGCTCCTACGAGCAGTACTTC. Protein: CASSAQVSSYEQYF. The variable domain in full, completed from reference TRBV9 and TRBJ2-7, reads DSGVTQTPKHLITATGQRVTLRCSPRSGDLSVYWYQQSLDQGLQFLIQYYNGEERAKGNILERFSAQQFPDLHSELNLSSLELGDSALYFCASSAQVSSYEQYFGPGTRLTVT.